This is a list of T cell receptor beta chains from one sample in a study of blood T cell repertoires in COVID-19. Generated by immunoSEQ multiplex PCR, the TCRdb table keeps only in-frame clones and is missing some. The table has under 200,000 clones, 80% to 85% seen once. Material: peripheral blood. The receptors here all came from a man between 18 and 35 years old with active or convalescent COVID-19. Each CDR3 is given with its conserved first and last residue. A D gene is named only where the DNA matches it firmly. Not every row has a clone size; where given, it reads once, few, many or a size class.

TRBV15,TRBJ1-2,.,.,CATSAGLSNYGYTF,TGTGCCACCAGCGCGGGACTGAGTAACTATGGCTACACCTTC
TRBV5-1,TRBJ1-1,TRBD1,.,CASSSLRGVNPEAFF,TGCGCCAGCAGCTCCCTCAGGGGGGTAAACCCTGAAGCTTTCTTT
TRBV14,TRBJ1-2,TRBD1,.,CASSRRTGPIYGYTF,TGTGCCAGCAGCAGACGGACAGGGCCGATCTATGGCTACACCTTC
TRBV28,TRBJ2-2,.,few,CASTTRRGTGTGELFF,TGTGCCAGCACCACGCGAAGGGGTACGGGCACCGGGGAGCTGTTTTTT
TRBV19,TRBJ2-1,.,.,CASRHTPQGVGEQFF,TGTGCCAGTAGGCATACCCCACAGGGAGTTGGTGAGCAGTTCTTC
TRBV7-2,TRBJ2-3,.,.,CASSPSTDTQYF,TGTGCCAGCAGCCCGAGCACAGATACGCAGTATTTT
TRBV5-8,TRBJ1-3,TRBD1,.,CASSLQVAGGLGNTIYF,TGTGCCAGCAGCTTGCAAGTTGCAGGGGGCCTCGGAAACACCATATATTTT
TRBV11-2,TRBJ2-7,TRBD1,.,CASSLTGTGNYEQYF,TGTGCCAGCAGTTTAACCGGGACAGGTAACTACGAGCAGTACTTC
TRBV6-5,TRBJ2-7,TRBD2,few,CASRRGLSSYEQYF,TGTGCCAGCAGAAGGGGACTAAGCTCCTACGAGCAGTACTTC
TRBV12-5,TRBJ1-5,.,.,CASASTGLGNQPQHF,TGTGCTAGTGCTAGCACAGGGTTGGGCAATCAGCCCCAGCATTTT
TRBV7-9,TRBJ2-1,TRBD1,once,CASSLGFARDSLFF,TGTGCCAGCAGCTTAGGGTTTGCTCGGGACAGCCTGTTCTTC
TRBV28,TRBJ1-1,TRBD1,once,CASSFPQGVTYEAFF,TGTGCCAGCAGTTTTCCCCAGGGGGTTACTTATGAAGCTTTCTTT
TRBV2,TRBJ1-6,TRBD1,few,CASSRDRQNNSPLHF,TGTGCCAGCAGTCGGGACAGGCAAAATAATTCACCCCTCCACTTT
TRBV19,TRBJ1-5,.,.,CASSTQTGFTPQHF,TGTGCCAGTAGTACCCAGACAGGCTTTACGCCCCAGCATTTT
TRBV3-1/TRBV3-2,TRBJ2-7,.,.,CASSQVFQGGYEQYF,TGTGCCAGCAGCCAAGTTTTCCAGGGGGGCTACGAGCAGTACTTC
TRBV7-2,TRBJ2-2,.,.,CASSRKAGGSNTGELFF,TGTGCCAGCAGCCGGAAGGCGGGTGGGAGCAACACCGGGGAGCTGTTTTTT
TRBV10-1,TRBJ2-7,TRBD2,.,CASSQPGDYYEQYF,TGCGCCAGCAGCCAACCCGGGGACTACTACGAGCAGTACTTC
TRBV28,TRBJ1-2,.,few,CASSWWAGNRGYTF,TGTGCCAGCAGTTGGTGGGCAGGGAATCGAGGCTACACCTTC
TRBV4-3,TRBJ2-7,TRBD1,.,CASSQERDSLYYEQYF,TGCGCCAGCAGCCAGGAAAGGGACAGTCTTTACTACGAGCAGTACTTC
TRBV5-1,TRBJ1-2,TRBD1,.,CASSLVGTALYGYTF,TGCGCCAGCAGCTTGGTTGGGACAGCCCTCTATGGCTACACCTTC
TRBV19,TRBJ1-5,TRBD1,.,CASSIDRGENQPQHF,TGTGCCAGTAGTATCGACAGGGGCGAAAATCAGCCCCAGCATTTT
TRBV9,TRBJ2-7,TRBD2,.,CASSKGLVGEQYF,TGTGCCAGCAGTAAGGGACTAGTGGGCGAGCAGTACTTC
TRBV24-1,TRBJ2-2,.,.,CATSAPSGTGELFF,TGTGCCACCAGTGCCCCCTCGGGGACCGGGGAGCTGTTTTTT
TRBV5-1,TRBJ1-6,.,.,CASSLVTGDNSPLHF,TGCGCCAGCAGCTTGGTGACAGGCGATAATTCACCCCTCCACTTT
TRBV6-1,TRBJ2-5,TRBD1,.,CASSESGTGWETQYF,TGTGCCAGCAGTGAATCCGGGACAGGGTGGGAGACCCAGTACTTC
TRBV29-1,TRBJ1-2,TRBD1,.,CSAWTGGFGYGYTF,TGCAGCGCCTGGACAGGGGGCTTTGGCTATGGCTACACCTTC
TRBV30,TRBJ2-1,TRBD2,.,CAWRLAGGKVEQFF,TGTGCCTGGAGGTTAGCGGGAGGAAAGGTCGAGCAGTTCTTC
TRBV6-6,TRBJ2-7,TRBD1,once,CASQPGQGAGEQYF,TGTGCCAGCCAGCCGGGACAGGGGGCCGGCGAGCAGTACTTC
TRBV7-9,TRBJ2-1,TRBD2,once,CASSLVRLREEDNEQFF,TGTGCCAGCAGCTTAGTTAGGCTCCGGGAGGAGGACAATGAGCAGTTCTTC
TRBV18,TRBJ1-3,.,.,CASSRDSSGNTIYF,TGTGCCAGCTCACGCGACTCCTCTGGAAACACCATATATTTT
TRBV28,TRBJ1-2,TRBD1,.,CASKNSGGYGYTF,TGTGCCAGCAAAAATTCAGGGGGATATGGCTACACCTTC
TRBV5-6,TRBJ1-6,TRBD1,.,CASRRRTGDSPLHF,TGTGCCAGCAGGCGGAGGACAGGGGACTCACCCCTCCACTTT
TRBV15,TRBJ2-1,TRBD2,once,CATRPTSGLAGGLRPYNEQFF,TGTGCCACCAGGCCAACCAGCGGGCTAGCGGGGGGGCTACGACCCTACAATGAGCAGTTCTTC
TRBV2,TRBJ1-1,TRBD1,.,CATNRQGTNTEAFF,TGTGCCACCAACAGACAGGGGACGAACACTGAAGCTTTCTTT
TRBV6-4,TRBJ2-2,.,.,CASSETGRVDTGELFF,TGTGCCAGCAGTGAGACAGGAAGGGTCGACACCGGGGAGCTGTTTTTT
TRBV4-2,TRBJ1-2,.,.,CASSQEGWDYGYTF,TGTGCCAGCAGCCAAGAGGGCTGGGACTATGGCTACACCTTC
TRBV7-2,TRBJ2-1,TRBD2,.,CASSPRLLAGVFWNEQFF,TGTGCCAGCAGCCCTCGCCTACTAGCGGGGGTGTTTTGGAATGAGCAGTTCTTC
TRBV19,TRBJ1-4,TRBD1,.,CASSEGAPEKLFF,TGTGCCAGTAGTGAGGGGGCGCCTGAAAAACTGTTTTTT
TRBV7-2,TRBJ2-7,.,.,CASSLGGAGYEQYF,TGTGCCAGCAGCTTGGGGGGGGCGGGTTACGAGCAGTACTTC
TRBV18,TRBJ2-3,TRBD1,once,CASSTTGGPDTQYF,TGTGCCAGCTCAACTACAGGGGGCCCAGATACGCAGTATTTT
TRBV7-9,TRBJ2-7,.,.,CASSLTEVRYEQYF,TGTGCCAGCAGCTTAACGGAGGTGCGCTACGAGCAGTACTTC
TRBV5-4,TRBJ2-7,TRBD1,.,CASSLYGAAQGEQYF,TGTGCCAGCAGCTTGTATGGCGCGGCACAGGGGGAGCAGTACTTC
TRBV14,TRBJ2-1,.,.,CASSHEKRSSYNEQFF,TGTGCCAGCAGCCACGAAAAAAGGAGCTCCTACAATGAGCAGTTCTTC
TRBV2,TRBJ2-1,TRBD2,.,CASRLAGEQFF,TGTGCCAGCAGGCTAGCGGGCGAGCAGTTCTTC
TRBV14,TRBJ2-1,TRBD2,.,CASSQEHLLAGGRYNEQFF,TGTGCCAGCAGCCAAGAACATCTGCTAGCGGGGGGCAGATACAATGAGCAGTTCTTC
TRBV2,TRBJ1-4,.,.,CASSENIEKLFF,TGTGCCAGCAGTGAAAATATCGAAAAACTGTTTTTT
TRBV6-5,TRBJ2-7,TRBD2,.,CASSLGLVYEQYF,TGTGCCAGCAGTTTGGGACTAGTGTACGAGCAGTACTTC
TRBV11-2,TRBJ1-2,.,.,CASSLDRVGYTF,TGTGCCAGCAGCTTAGACAGGGTTGGCTACACCTTC
TRBV6-5,TRBJ2-3,.,.,CASRDAGAIDTQYF,TGTGCCAGCAGGGACGCGGGGGCAATAGATACGCAGTATTTT
TRBV5-5,TRBJ1-2,.,.,CASSSSGSYLTGYTF,TGTGCCAGCAGCTCATCCGGGTCCTACTTAACTGGCTACACCTTC
TRBV19,TRBJ1-1,.,.,CASSGGGNTEAFF,TGTGCCAGTAGTGGGGGCGGGAACACTGAAGCTTTCTTT